The 17 T cell receptor beta chains given below trace back to one sample, sequenced in a study of graft-versus-host responses after intestinal transplantation. These receptors' antigens are unknown. Assay: immunoSEQ multiplex PCR; the TCRdb copy retains only in-frame clones and omits some. The data show under 150,000 clones, 85% to 95% seen once. Material: unstimulated CD8+ T cells sorted from spleen or lymph node cells, obtained before intestinal transplant. The receptors shown here come from a human donor who received an intestinal transplant.

In this sample, this clone turned up a few times. The V gene is TRBV18, the J gene TRBJ2-7; 8 bases are shared with TRBD1. J gave up 6 bases and V 4 bases, and 8 bases lay outside the gene matches. The CDR3 has 14 residues. Germline CDR1 is KGHSH and CDR2 is LQKENI. CDR3 loop: CASSQTDRAREQYF. The DNA of the CDR3 is TGTGCCAGCTCACAAACGGACAGGGCCCGCGAGCAGTACTTC.

This sequence joins TRBV27 and TRBJ2-1; D is ambiguous. Germline V CDR1 and CDR2: MNHEY, SMNVEV (reference sequence). Trimming stripped 5 bases from V and 6 bases from J, with 14 bases between. The CDR3 covers 14 residues. The CDR3 here is CASSMPDPSNEQFF. In DNA form, the CDR3 reads TGTGCCAGCAGTATGCCAGACCCCTCCAATGAGCAGTTCTTC.

The V and J genes are TRBV5-6 and TRBJ1-4; D may be TRBD1 (6 bases). CDR3 length: 12 amino acids. V lost 0 bases, J lost 16 bases, and 13 bases lay in between. Germline values: CDR1 SGHDT, CDR2 YYEEEE. DNA of the CDR3: TGTGCCAGCAGCTTGGGGACGACAGGATGGTTTTTT. It yields the protein CASSLGTTGWFF.

This chain links TRBV5-6 with TRBJ2-7, with D tentatively TRBD2 (5 bases). The CDR3 loop spans 16 amino acids. Trimming removed 0 bases from V and 4 bases from J, with 17 bases in between. Germline V gene sequence: CDR1 SGHDT, CDR2 YYEEEE. The CDR3 is CASSLDGLLQGYEQYF. CDR3 nucleotides: TGTGCCAGCAGCTTGGATGGACTCTTACAAGGGTACGAGCAGTACTTC.

This chain connects TRBV4-2 to TRBJ2-5, with 8 bases identical to TRBD1. The V segment lost 3 bases and the J segment 4 bases; nucleotides outside the gene matches: 7. CDR1 is LGHNA and CDR2 is YNFKEQ in the germline V gene. This CDR3 comprises 15 residues. In DNA, the CDR3 is TGTGCCAGCAGCCAGGCGACAGGGGATTCAGAGACCCAGTACTTC. Its protein product is CASSQATGDSETQYF.

The CDR3 region is CASSIGSGSYNEQFF. The CDR3 DNA sequence: TGTGCCAGTAGTATAGGTAGCGGGAGCTACAATGAGCAGTTCTTC. This chain uses TRBV19 with TRBJ2-1, with 9 bases identical to TRBD2. V was pared by 1 base and J by 3 bases, with 1 base of the junction left unmatched. Germline-derived CDR1 and CDR2 are LNHDA and SQIVND (reference sequence). The CDR3 is 15 residues long.

The genes are TRBV29-1 and TRBJ1-1; TRBD1 matches 9 bases. Germline V gene lookup returns CDR1 SQVTM and CDR2 ANQGSEA. The V and J ends lost 4 bases and 0 bases, in that order; junction bases with no gene match: 3. The CDR3 spans 14 residues. CDR3 coding DNA: TGCAGCGTTGTATGGACAGGGGTGAACACTGAAGCTTTCTTT. It yields the protein CSVVWTGVNTEAFF.

The chain links TRBV14 to TRBJ2-5; D may be TRBD1 or TRBD2 (5 bases each). Trimming removed 0 bases at V and 2 bases at J, with 10 bases between. The CDR3 runs to 15 residues. Germline V gene data show CDR1 as SGHDN and CDR2 as FVKESK. The DNA for the CDR3 is TGTGCCAGCAGCCAAGACGGGGCGGTTCAAGAGACCCAGTACTTC. Its translation: CASSQDGAVQETQYF.

The DNA of the CDR3 is TGCGCCAGCGGAAGTACTAGCGGGCGAACCTACGAGCAGTACTTC. It yields the protein CASGSTSGRTYEQYF. The J gene is TRBJ2-7, the V gene TRBV5-1, with 9 bases identical to TRBD2. The CDR3 extends over 15 amino acids. V lost 7 bases, J lost 2 bases, and 10 bases stayed unmatched. Germline CDR1 SGHRS, CDR2 YFSETQ.

The chain recombines TRBV6-5 with TRBJ2-5, with TRBD1 matching over 9 bases. From germline, CDR1 is MNHEY and CDR2 SVGAGI. The CDR3 loop spans 15 amino acids. With V trimmed by 3 bases and J by 4 bases, 6 bases remained unmatched. The CDR3 loop is CASSYEQGAGETQYF. DNA for the CDR3: TGTGCCAGCAGTTATGAACAGGGGGCAGGAGAGACCCAGTACTTC.

V gene TRBV28 combines with J gene TRBJ2-7; no firm D call. V lost 3 bases, J lost 9 bases, and 15 bases lay in between. Germline V gives CDR1 MDHEN, CDR2 SYDVKM. CDR3 length: 13 residues. The CDR3 DNA sequence: TGTGCCAGCAGTTTCAACGGTCCCGGCGGGCAGTACTTC. Protein: CASSFNGPGGQYF.

The chain is built from TRBV7-6 and TRBJ1-1; TRBD1 might be the D (5 bases). Germline V gene sequence: CDR1 SGHVS, CDR2 FNYEAQ. The CDR3 is 13 amino acids. With 0 bases removed from V and 6 bases from J, the gap between germline ends came to 8 bases. CDR3 sequence (DNA): TGTGCCAGCAGCTTAGCGGCAGGGTCTGAAGCTTTCTTT. Amino acid sequence: CASSLAAGSEAFF.

The chain uses TRBV5-1 and TRBJ1-5, with no clear D. This CDR3 is 13 amino acids long. Trimming left V 4 bases short and J 1 base short, with 6 bases between. Looked up from germline, CDR1 is SGHRS and CDR2 is YFSETQ. The CDR3 reads CASSMGSNQPQHF. The DNA for the CDR3 is TGCGCCAGCAGCATGGGGAGCAATCAGCCCCAGCATTTT.

The rearrangement links TRBV19 to TRBJ2-7; 9 bases are shared with TRBD2. Trimming cost V 0 bases and J 2 bases; bases outside gene matches: 8. Germline CDR1 LNHDA, CDR2 SQIVND (reference sequence). The CDR3 runs to 17 residues. The CDR3 sequence is CASSIDFTSGLAYEQYF. The CDR3 nucleotides read TGTGCCAGTAGTATAGATTTTACTAGCGGGTTAGCCTACGAGCAGTACTTC.

V is TRBV5-1 and J is TRBJ2-2; D possibly corresponds to TRBD2 (5 bases). Deletions cut 4 bases from V and 11 bases from J, with 18 bases between. CDR1 and CDR2 from the germline V gene are SGHRS and YFSETQ. This CDR3 spans 14 amino acids. The CDR3 sequence: CASSRRSQPGELFF. CDR3 bases: TGCGCCAGCAGCCGGAGGAGTCAGCCAGGAGAGCTGTTTTTT.

The gene calls are TRBV9 and TRBJ2-1; D may be TRBD2 (5 bases). Germline lookup yields CDR1 SGDLS and CDR2 YYNGEE. The CDR3 is 15 amino acids. The V gene lost 4 bases and the J gene lost 6 bases, with 17 bases spanning the gap. This chain's CDR3 is CASSQDGPSGNEQFF. The CDR3 nucleotides read TGTGCCAGCAGCCAAGACGGGCCCAGCGGCAATGAGCAGTTCTTC.

This chain links TRBV27 with TRBJ2-1; TRBD2 aligns across 9 bases. After removal of 4 bases from V and 10 bases from J, the junction contained 2 bases not matched to a gene. Germline CDR1 MNHEY, CDR2 SMNVEV (reference sequence). This CDR3 spans 12 amino acids. The CDR3 protein is CASSSLAGEQFF. DNA for the CDR3: TGTGCCAGCAGTTCACTAGCGGGCGAGCAGTTCTTC.